These T cell receptor beta chains were read from a single sample in a study of beta chain features in type 1 diabetes. TCRdb keeps only in-frame clones here, not all; method: immunoSEQ multiplex PCR. The table includes a few hundred thousand clones, roughly an eighth detected once. The sample taken for sequencing was naive CD4+ T cells from blood. Receptors originate from a man aged 30-40 years with type 1 diabetes. The CDR3 runs from the conserved cysteine through the conserved F or W. The D gene is left open where the match is weak. The listing skips clone size in some rows; elsewhere it reads once, few, many or a size class.

TRBV25-1	TRBD2	TRBJ2-2	few	CASSEFAGGPGELFF	TGTGCCAGCAGTGAATTCGCGGGAGGGCCCGGGGAGCTGTTTTTT
TRBV19	TRBD2	TRBJ2-2	few	CASSPGTSGMAGELFF	TGTGCCAGTAGCCCCGGGACTAGCGGGATGGCCGGGGAGCTGTTTTTT
TRBV9	TRBD1	TRBJ1-2	.	CASSAPGDGTESYGYTF	TGTGCCAGCAGCGCCCCGGGAGATGGGACAGAGAGCTATGGCTACACCTTC
TRBV2	.	TRBJ1-1	few	CASSEAGLNTEAFF	TGTGCCAGCAGTGAGGCAGGTCTGAACACTGAAGCTTTCTTT
TRBV4-3	TRBD2	TRBJ2-1	few	CASSQDHKGLSYNEQFF	TGCGCCAGCAGCCAAGATCATAAGGGACTAAGCTACAATGAGCAGTTCTTC
TRBV6-1	.	TRBJ1-2	.	CASSEGGKANYGYTF	TGTGCCAGCAGTGAGGGAGGCAAAGCTAACTATGGCTACACCTTC
TRBV29-1	.	TRBJ2-7	few	CSARQGLGREQYF	TGCAGCGCCCGACAGGGACTGGGTCGGGAGCAGTACTTC
TRBV28	TRBD1	TRBJ2-5	few	CASSSPGQGFRTQYF	TGTGCCAGCAGCTCTCCGGGACAGGGTTTTAGGACCCAGTACTTC
TRBV4-2	TRBD1	TRBJ2-2	few	CASSLPTDRSNTGELFF	TGTGCCAGCAGCCTCCCGACGGACAGGTCGAACACCGGGGAGCTGTTTTTT
TRBV18	TRBD1	TRBJ1-5	few	CASSDRDSDNQPQHF	TGTGCCAGCTCTGACAGGGATAGTGACAATCAGCCCCAGCATTTT
TRBV5-4	TRBD1	TRBJ1-4	.	CASSLAGTGSEKLFF	TGTGCCAGCAGCCTTGCGGGGACAGGGAGTGAAAAACTGTTTTTT
TRBV18	.	TRBJ1-5	.	CASSSNRVGNQPQHF	TGTGCCAGCTCATCGAACAGGGTGGGAAATCAGCCCCAGCATTTT
TRBV27	TRBD1	TRBJ1-4	few	CASSGTATNEKLFF	TGTGCCAGCAGTGGGACAGCAACTAATGAAAAACTGTTTTTT
TRBV5-1	TRBD2	TRBJ2-5	.	CASTYFGLAGGFSETQYF	TGCGCCAGCACCTACTTCGGACTAGCGGGAGGGTTTTCTGAGACCCAGTACTTC
TRBV28	TRBD1	TRBJ2-2	.	CASSSTGSYAGELFF	TGTGCCAGCAGTTCGACAGGGAGTTACGCCGGGGAGCTGTTTTTT
TRBV18	.	TRBJ2-7	.	CASSPVGDEQYF	TGTGCCAGCTCACCGGTGGGCGACGAGCAGTACTTC
TRBV30	TRBD2	TRBJ2-3	few	CAWRTSGRGADTQYF	TGTGCCTGGCGAACTAGCGGGAGGGGCGCAGATACGCAGTATTTT
TRBV28	TRBD1	TRBJ2-5	.	CASRPTGAETQYF	TGTGCCAGCCGACCTACAGGGGCGGAGACCCAGTACTTC
TRBV7-3	.	TRBJ2-1	.	CASSSQTALEGNEQFF	TGTGCCAGCAGCTCCCAGACAGCGTTGGAGGGCAATGAGCAGTTCTTC
TRBV9	TRBD2	TRBJ2-7	.	CASNGGNVDEQYF	TGTGCCAGCAACGGGGGGAATGTGGACGAGCAGTACTTC
TRBV5-6	TRBD2	TRBJ2-2	.	CASSLAWSGSYPGELFF	TGTGCCAGCAGCTTGGCCTGGAGCGGGAGTTATCCCGGGGAGCTGTTTTTT
TRBV27	.	TRBJ1-1	.	CASSLMGAVTEAFF	TGTGCCAGCAGTTTGATGGGGGCGGTCACTGAAGCTTTCTTT
TRBV20-1	.	TRBJ2-7	.	CSGGSSYEQYF	TGCAGTGGAGGCAGCTCCTACGAGCAGTACTTC
TRBV30	TRBD2	TRBJ2-7	few	CAWSLAGAEYF	TGTGCCTGGAGTCTAGCGGGAGCGGAGTACTTC
TRBV18	TRBD1	TRBJ2-1	.	CASSPQGQGRIGEQFF	TGTGCCAGCTCACCACAGGGACAGGGAAGGATTGGGGAGCAGTTCTTC
TRBV6-4	TRBD2	TRBJ2-2	.	CASSAGLAGTGELFF	TGTGCCAGCAGTGCGGGACTAGCAGGGACCGGGGAGCTGTTTTTT
TRBV7-9	.	TRBJ2-2	few	CASSLDSAGELFF	TGTGCCAGCAGCTTGGACAGTGCCGGGGAGCTGTTTTTT
TRBV2	.	TRBJ1-5	.	CASTSAGLRNQPQHF	TGTGCCAGCACGTCAGCAGGGCTCCGCAATCAGCCCCAGCATTTT
TRBV5-1	TRBD2	TRBJ2-1	.	CASSSGLAARDEQFF	TGCGCCAGCAGCTCCGGACTAGCGGCCAGGGATGAGCAGTTCTTC
TRBV5-6	TRBD1	TRBJ2-7	few	CASSLGDRLFSYEQYF	TGTGCCAGCAGCTTGGGGGACAGGTTGTTCTCCTACGAGCAGTACTTC
TRBV7-7	.	TRBJ2-2	.	CASSSYSDPNTGELFF	TGTGCCAGCAGCTCCTACAGTGATCCGAACACCGGGGAGCTGTTTTTT
TRBV25-1	TRBD1	TRBJ2-2	.	CASSVSQGAGGELFF	TGTGCCAGCAGTGTCTCCCAGGGGGCGGGCGGGGAGCTGTTTTTT
TRBV7-9	TRBD2	TRBJ2-5	.	CASSFPLLAGTSGETQYF	TGTGCCAGCAGCTTCCCTCTCCTCGCCGGGACTAGCGGAGAGACCCAGTACTTC
TRBV5-1	.	TRBJ2-2	.	CASSLSLGATSGELFF	TGCGCCAGCAGCTTGTCCCTTGGAGCTACTTCCGGGGAGCTGTTTTTT
TRBV4-1	TRBD2	TRBJ2-7	.	CASSQERTSGIYEQYF	TGCGCCAGCAGCCAAGAAAGGACTAGCGGGATCTACGAGCAGTACTTC
TRBV5-1	TRBD1	TRBJ1-5	.	CASSLGQGESPQHF	TGCGCCAGCAGCTTGGGACAGGGCGAATCTCCCCAGCATTTT
TRBV2	TRBD2	TRBJ2-1	few	CASTPSGIYNEQFF	TGTGCCAGCACCCCTAGCGGGATCTACAATGAGCAGTTCTTC
TRBV28	TRBD1	TRBJ2-5	few	CASCLPGTGLVAQYF	TGTGCCAGCTGTCTCCCCGGGACAGGGCTAGTGGCCCAGTACTTC
TRBV29-1	.	TRBJ2-5	few	CSVVSGGEETQYF	TGCAGCGTTGTTTCTGGGGGCGAAGAGACCCAGTACTTC
TRBV30	TRBD1	TRBJ1-2	few	CAWSWDRGYGYTF	TGTGCCTGGAGTTGGGACAGGGGCTATGGCTACACCTTC
TRBV5-1	TRBD1	TRBJ1-5	few	CASSLGGQGNQPQHF	TGCGCCAGCAGCTTGGGCGGACAGGGGAATCAGCCCCAGCATTTT
TRBV9	TRBD2	TRBJ2-7	few	CASSVGLNSGRSSYEQYF	TGTGCCAGCAGCGTAGGCCTCAATAGCGGGAGGAGCTCCTACGAGCAGTACTTC
TRBV14	TRBD2	TRBJ2-7	few	CASLPVAGASYEQYF	TGTGCCAGCCTTCCCGTAGCGGGCGCTTCCTACGAGCAGTACTTC
TRBV10-3	.	TRBJ1-1	few	CAISDPGRTTEAFF	TGTGCCATCAGTGATCCAGGGAGGACCACTGAAGCTTTCTTT
TRBV5-4	.	TRBJ2-7	.	CASSLAAGPYEQYF	TGTGCCAGCAGCTTGGCCGCGGGGCCCTACGAGCAGTACTTC
TRBV19	.	TRBJ2-1	.	CASRPDGQSYNEQFF	TGTGCCAGTAGGCCAGATGGACAGAGCTACAATGAGCAGTTCTTC
TRBV7-2	.	TRBJ1-3	few	CASSQPSGGTIYF	TGTGCCAGCAGCCAACCTTCGGGGGGCACCATATATTTT
TRBV9	TRBD2	TRBJ2-1	.	CASSGDRLAGRNEQFF	TGTGCCAGCAGCGGTGATCGACTAGCGGGACGCAATGAGCAGTTCTTC
TRBV5-1	TRBD1	TRBJ1-4	.	CASSSGTGPNEKLFF	TGCGCCAGCAGCTCCGGGACAGGGCCTAATGAAAAACTGTTTTTT
TRBV18	TRBD1	TRBJ1-1	.	CASSFGQGRLNTEAFF	TGTGCCAGCTCATTCGGACAGGGGCGCTTGAACACTGAAGCTTTCTTT
TRBV15	.	TRBJ2-3	.	CATCRGASTDTQYF	TGTGCCACCTGCAGGGGGGCGAGCACAGATACGCAGTATTTT
TRBV7-3	TRBD1	TRBJ2-2	.	CASGTGETGELFF	TGTGCCAGTGGGACAGGGGAGACCGGGGAGCTGTTTTTT
TRBV7-6	TRBD2	TRBJ2-1	.	CASSSNGGRKGNEQFF	TGTGCCAGCAGCTCCAACGGCGGGAGGAAGGGCAATGAGCAGTTCTTC
TRBV29-1	TRBD2	TRBJ2-1	few	CSVGASGIGNEQFF	TGCAGCGTTGGGGCTAGCGGGATAGGGAATGAGCAGTTCTTC
TRBV5-1	.	TRBJ2-7	.	CASSQDSLSYEQYF	TGCGCCAGCTCCCAGGACAGCCTCTCCTACGAGCAGTACTTC
TRBV5-1	TRBD2	TRBJ2-1	.	CASSTLPSGSGNEQFF	TGCGCCAGCAGCACCCTCCCTAGCGGGAGCGGAAATGAGCAGTTCTTC
TRBV12-5	TRBD2	TRBJ2-1	few	CASGLGTSGTGYNEQFF	TGTGCTAGTGGGCTCGGGACTAGCGGGACTGGATACAATGAGCAGTTCTTC